A selection of T cell receptor beta chains follows, all from one sample in a study of OX40 agonist ivuxolimab in advanced cancers. Method: immunoSEQ multiplex PCR; TCRdb's copy keeps in-frame clones and lacks some. The sample lists more than 65,000 clones, around 85% occurring once. The sequences come from CD4+ or CD8+ T cells sorted from blood, collected in a trial of the OX40 agonist ivuxolimab. These receptors were collected from an adult with an advanced solid tumor such as melanoma, head and neck, liver or kidney cancer. Both conserved end residues are part of each CDR3. The D gene is left open where the match is weak. Only some rows state a clone size, as once, few, many or a class for expanded clones.

clone size	D gene	V gene	J gene	CDR3 protein	CDR3 DNA
few	-	TRBV19	TRBJ1-1	CASSIFTRRLNTEAFF	TGTGCCAGTAGTATCTTCACGAGAAGGTTAAACACTGAAGCTTTCTTT
few	TRBD2	TRBV5-6	TRBJ2-1	CASSFLAGGYEQFF	TGTGCCAGCAGCTTCCTAGCGGGTGGCTATGAGCAGTTCTTC
-	-	TRBV27	TRBJ1-4	CASRSGPEGGKLFF	TGTGCCAGCAGATCAGGGCCCGAAGGAGGGAAACTGTTTTTT
-	TRBD1	TRBV5-1	TRBJ2-1	CASGQGQASYDEQFF	TGCGCCAGCGGACAGGGCCAAGCCTCTTACGATGAGCAGTTCTTC
once	-	TRBV5-1	TRBJ2-7	CASNRGSYEQYF	TGCGCCAGCAACCGGGGTAGCTACGAGCAGTACTTC
-	-	TRBV11-2	TRBJ2-7	CASSLERYEQYF	TGTGCCAGCAGCTTAGAGAGGTACGAGCAGTACTTC
-	-	TRBV5-1	TRBJ2-3	CASSLGDGRTDTQYF	TGCGCCAGCAGCTTGGGGGACGGACGCACAGATACGCAGTATTTT
-	-	TRBV4-2	TRBJ1-6	CASSQDIRGGSPLHF	TGTGCCAGCAGCCAAGATATCAGGGGTGGATCACCCCTCCACTTT
-	-	TRBV7-8	TRBJ1-5	CASSLVGDSNQPQHF	TGTGCCAGCAGCTTAGTGGGAGATAGCAATCAGCCCCAGCATTTT
-	-	TRBV15	TRBJ2-7	CATSSSGTSSYEQYF	TGTGCCACCAGCAGCTCCGGGACAAGCTCCTACGAGCAGTACTTC
-	-	TRBV7-2	TRBJ1-5	CASSKTGGNQPQHF	TGTGCCAGCAGCAAGACAGGAGGCAATCAGCCCCAGCATTTT
-	-	TRBV5-6	TRBJ2-5	CASSLVEETQYF	TGTGCCAGCAGCTTGGTCGAAGAGACCCAGTACTTC
-	-	TRBV19	TRBJ1-4	CASTSSLMQGNEKLFF	TGTGCCAGTACTTCGTCCCTGATGCAGGGTAATGAAAAACTGTTTTTT
-	-	TRBV11-2	TRBJ2-3	CASSLGRDTFTDTQYF	TGTGCCAGCAGCCTGGGCCGGGACACCTTCACAGATACGCAGTATTTT
-	-	TRBV6-5	TRBJ1-5	CASSTTGTQPQHF	TGTGCCAGCAGTACTACAGGGACCCAGCCCCAGCATTTT
-	TRBD1	TRBV6-5	TRBJ2-5	CASGTAQETQYF	TGTGCCAGCGGGACAGCACAAGAGACCCAGTACTTC
-	TRBD1	TRBV27	TRBJ2-7	CASSRGTGEQYF	TGTGCCAGCAGTCGCGGGACAGGGGAGCAGTACTTC
-	TRBD2	TRBV10-3	TRBJ2-3	CAIGTSGGTDTQYF	TGTGCCATCGGAACCAGCGGGGGGACAGATACGCAGTATTTT
-	-	TRBV28	TRBJ1-5	CASSTGQRNQPQHF	TGTGCCAGCAGTACAGGACAGCGCAATCAGCCCCAGCATTTT
-	TRBD2	TRBV5-6	TRBJ2-5	CASSLGLAGAPGRETQYF	TGTGCCAGCAGCTTGGGTCTAGCGGGGGCCCCGGGTAGAGAGACCCAGTACTTC
-	-	TRBV6-5	TRBJ2-2	CASSYQGGLNTGELFF	TGTGCCAGCAGTTACCAGGGAGGCCTGAACACCGGGGAGCTGTTTTTT
-	-	TRBV7-2	TRBJ1-1	CASSEAGVRGTEAFF	TGTGCCAGCAGTGAGGCGGGAGTAAGGGGCACTGAAGCTTTCTTT
-	-	TRBV6-4	TRBJ2-1	CASSSPLQDNSEQFF	TGTGCCAGCAGCTCCCCCCTCCAGGACAACAGTGAGCAGTTCTTC
once	-	TRBV28	TRBJ1-1	CASSTANKNTEAFF	TGTGCCAGCAGTACTGCTAATAAGAACACTGAAGCTTTCTTT
-	-	TRBV11-3	TRBJ1-5	CASSLGPSNQPQHF	TGTGCCAGCTCCCTTGGTCCTAGCAATCAGCCCCAGCATTTT
-	TRBD1	TRBV6-5	TRBJ2-7	CASSNEGDRKQYF	TGTGCCAGCAGCAACGAAGGGGACAGAAAGCAGTACTTC
-	-	TRBV5-1	TRBJ2-5	CASSFGRGGTQYF	TGCGCCAGCAGCTTCGGCAGGGGTGGGACCCAGTACTTC
once	TRBD2	TRBV11-2	TRBJ2-7	CASSPRTSGSSYEQYF	TGTGCCAGCAGCCCCCGGACTAGCGGGAGTTCCTACGAGCAGTACTTC
-	-	TRBV7-8	TRBJ2-1	CASSFGAFNEQFF	TGTGCCAGCAGCTTTGGGGCTTTCAATGAGCAGTTCTTC
-	TRBD1	TRBV6-5	TRBJ2-7	CASSSRTGTYEQYF	TGTGCCAGCAGTTCGAGGACAGGGACGTACGAGCAGTACTTC
-	TRBD2	TRBV18	TRBJ2-7	CASSPLISHGGEQYF	TGTGCCAGCTCACCATTGATCTCCCACGGGGGGGAGCAGTACTTC